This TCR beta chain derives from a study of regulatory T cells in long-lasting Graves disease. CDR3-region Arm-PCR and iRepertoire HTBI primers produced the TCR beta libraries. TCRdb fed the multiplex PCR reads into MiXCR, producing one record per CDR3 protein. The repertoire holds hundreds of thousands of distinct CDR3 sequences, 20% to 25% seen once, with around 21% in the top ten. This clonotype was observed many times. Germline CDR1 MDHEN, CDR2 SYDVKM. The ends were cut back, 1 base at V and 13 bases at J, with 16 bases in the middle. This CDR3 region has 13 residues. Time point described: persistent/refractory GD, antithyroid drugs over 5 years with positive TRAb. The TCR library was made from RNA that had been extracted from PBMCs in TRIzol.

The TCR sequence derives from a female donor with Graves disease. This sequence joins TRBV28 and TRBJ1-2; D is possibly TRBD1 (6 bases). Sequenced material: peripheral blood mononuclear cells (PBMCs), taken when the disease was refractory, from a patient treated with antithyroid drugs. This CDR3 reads CASSLSLDSPGTF. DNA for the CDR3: TGTGCCAGCAGTTTATCGCTGGACAGCCCTGGCACCTTC.